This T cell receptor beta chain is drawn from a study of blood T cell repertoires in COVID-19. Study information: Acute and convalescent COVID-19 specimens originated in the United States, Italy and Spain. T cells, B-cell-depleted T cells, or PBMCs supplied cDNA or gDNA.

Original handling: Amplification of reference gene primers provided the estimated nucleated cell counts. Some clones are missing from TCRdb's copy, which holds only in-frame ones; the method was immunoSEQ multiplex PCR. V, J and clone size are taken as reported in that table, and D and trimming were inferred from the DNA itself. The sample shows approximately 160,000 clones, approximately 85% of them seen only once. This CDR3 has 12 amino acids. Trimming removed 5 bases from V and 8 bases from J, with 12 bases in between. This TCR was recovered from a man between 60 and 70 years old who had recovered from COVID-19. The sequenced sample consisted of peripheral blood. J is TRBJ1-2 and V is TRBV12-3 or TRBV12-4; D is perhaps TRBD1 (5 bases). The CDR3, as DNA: TGTGCCAGCAGTCTGGACACTTACGGCTACACCTTC. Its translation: CASSLDTYGYTF.